This T cell receptor (beta chain) appears in the sequencing data of a study of blood T cell repertoires in COVID-19 (dated by TCRdb to 2020 to 2022). For the wider study: Collaborator samples came from the United States, Italy and Spain and covered acute and convalescent phases of COVID-19. A de-identified subject ID, COVID-19 status, age in years and sex were almost always included in the sample metadata. The prospective study material was composed of cDNA or gDNA derived from T cells, B-cell-depleted T cells, or PBMCs. HLA class I and class II types, where available, came from metadata supplied by the sample provider rather than from assay-based typing. The dataset comprised deeply sampled blood TCRbeta repertoires from subjects exposed to, actively infected with, or recovered from COVID-19. Samples came from the ongoing ImmuneRACE study (first 160 participants) plus 1,254 subjects from 6 global collaborators. The repertoires were released in a freely available public database meant as a resource for research on the immune response to SARS-CoV-2. General findings and caveats noted by the study authors: The amount of clinical and demographic metadata varied by source and participant and was provided uncurated.

As concerns this clone: Its antigen is unknown. There are no base qualities to consult, and no much larger clone falls within one base.

The immunoSEQ Assay, a bias-controlled multiplex PCR, was used to amplify TCRbeta CDR3 regions from genomic DNA. The original methods were these. Nucleated cell counts per sample were estimated from amplification of reference gene primers within the assay. Sequence reads were collapsed and filtered to measure the absolute abundance of every unique TCRbeta CDR3 rearrangement. Productive Simpson clonality was computed per sample as the square root of Simpson's diversity index over productive rearrangements. Entries here come from immuneACCESS through TCRdb and include only in-frame sequences with V and J called. Some clones fail to appear in such tables; in the studies checked, an unresolved V gene covers under half of the shortfall, and the cause of the remainder is unknown. D and trimming come from the DNA, and the V and J calls and clone size come from that table. The sample includes roughly 200,000 clones, with about four fifths observed a single time. The ten largest clones capture 4.5% to 5.5% of the sample.

The collaborating institutions used their own protocols to collect whole blood in K2EDTA tubes. For TCRbeta analysis, collaborator samples were shipped as frozen whole blood, as isolated PBMCs, or as DNA extracted from either sample type. The sequencing input was peripheral blood. The source of this sequence is an older woman with active or convalescent COVID-19.

The DNA sequence is given as TGTGCCAGCACCCAGGGAAATGAGCAGTTCTTC. It specifies CASTQGNEQFF. Rearrangement joined TRBV25-1 to TRBJ2-1; 5 matching bases give a weak D call of TRBD1. Spanning cysteine to phenylalanine, the CDR3 consists of 11 amino acids. Just CDR3 DNA is preserved here, 33 bases in frame from base 1. CDR1 MGHDK and CDR2 SYGVNS are derived from the germline V gene. V is shortened by 7 bases, J by 7 bases, and the region joining them spans 8 bases.